The sample holds many counts of the clone carrying this T cell receptor (beta chain). Unique molecular identifiers were built into the TCRbeta library. TCRdb analysed the PCR reads with MiXCR anew, one entry per CDR3 protein. The sample lists 200,000 to 250,000 distinct CDR3 sequences; 12% were seen once. CDR3 length equals 14 residues. The junction had 8 bases not matched to a gene; V was cut back by 4 bases and J by 7 bases. Germline CDR1 reads SGHRS; CDR2 reads YFSETQ. This sample was included in a study of T-cell reconstitution after alpha-beta-depleted transplantation in children. Material: PBMCs from the stem cell graft donor, obtained from the stem cell graft. The sequence derives from a human donor who donated a stem cell graft to a child with acute lymphoblastic leukemia. The V gene is TRBV5-1, the J gene TRBJ1-2; 9 bases line up with TRBD1. The CDR3 DNA reads as TGCGCCAGCAGCGGGGAACAGGGGGCGCGTGGCTACACCTTC. It encodes CASSGEQGARGYTF.